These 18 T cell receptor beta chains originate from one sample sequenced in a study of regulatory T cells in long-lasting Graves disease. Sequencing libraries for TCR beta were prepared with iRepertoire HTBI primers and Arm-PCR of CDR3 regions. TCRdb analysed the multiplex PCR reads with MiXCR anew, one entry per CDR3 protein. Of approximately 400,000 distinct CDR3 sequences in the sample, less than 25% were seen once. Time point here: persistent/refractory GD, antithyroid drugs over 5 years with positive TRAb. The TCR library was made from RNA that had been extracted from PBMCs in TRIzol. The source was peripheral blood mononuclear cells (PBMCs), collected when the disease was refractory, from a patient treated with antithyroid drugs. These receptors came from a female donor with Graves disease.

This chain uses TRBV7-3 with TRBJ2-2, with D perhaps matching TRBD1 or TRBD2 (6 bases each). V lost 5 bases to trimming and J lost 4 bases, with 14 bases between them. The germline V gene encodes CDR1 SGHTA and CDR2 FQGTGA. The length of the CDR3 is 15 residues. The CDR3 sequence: CASSPLQGGTGELFF. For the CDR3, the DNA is TGTGCCAGCAGCCCGTTACAGGGAGGCACCGGGGAGCTGTTTTTT.

The CDR3 is CASLSASRSYEQYF. DNA of the CDR3: TGTGCCAGCCTATCGGCCAGCCGCTCCTACGAGCAGTACTTC. J is TRBJ2-7 and V is TRBV2; no firm D call. CDR1 is SNHLY and CDR2 is FYNNEI in the germline V gene. The CDR3 consists of 14 residues. Deletions cut 8 bases from V and 0 bases from J, with 14 bases between.

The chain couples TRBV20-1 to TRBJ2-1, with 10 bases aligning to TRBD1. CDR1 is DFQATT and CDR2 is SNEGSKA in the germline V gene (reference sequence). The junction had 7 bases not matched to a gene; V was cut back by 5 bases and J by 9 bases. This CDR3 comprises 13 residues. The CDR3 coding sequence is TGCAGTGCTGGACGACAGGGGGCGGGTGAGCAGTTCTTC. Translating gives CSAGRQGAGEQFF.

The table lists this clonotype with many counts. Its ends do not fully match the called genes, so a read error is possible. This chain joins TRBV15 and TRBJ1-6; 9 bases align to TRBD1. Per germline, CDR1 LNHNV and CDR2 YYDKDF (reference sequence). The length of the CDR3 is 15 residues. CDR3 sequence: CATSREGQGNSPLHF. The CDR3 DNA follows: TGTGCCACCAGCCGAGAGGGACAGGGTAATTCACCCCTCCACTTT.

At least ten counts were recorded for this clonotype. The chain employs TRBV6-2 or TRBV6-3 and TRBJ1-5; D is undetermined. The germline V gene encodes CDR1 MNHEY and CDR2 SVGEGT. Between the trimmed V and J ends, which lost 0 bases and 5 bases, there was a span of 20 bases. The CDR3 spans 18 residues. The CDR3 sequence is CASSYSRVLWEVDQPQHF. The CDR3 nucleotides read TGTGCCAGCAGTTACTCCCGAGTACTGTGGGAGGTCGATCAGCCCCAGCATTTT.

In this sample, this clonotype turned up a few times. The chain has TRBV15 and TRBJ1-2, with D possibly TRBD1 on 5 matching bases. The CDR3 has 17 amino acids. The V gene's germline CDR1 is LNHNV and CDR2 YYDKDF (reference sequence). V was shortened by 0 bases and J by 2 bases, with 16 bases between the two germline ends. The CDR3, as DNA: TGTGCCACCAGCAGAGACCCGCGGACCAGGGTGAACTATGGCTACACCTTC. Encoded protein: CATSRDPRTRVNYGYTF.

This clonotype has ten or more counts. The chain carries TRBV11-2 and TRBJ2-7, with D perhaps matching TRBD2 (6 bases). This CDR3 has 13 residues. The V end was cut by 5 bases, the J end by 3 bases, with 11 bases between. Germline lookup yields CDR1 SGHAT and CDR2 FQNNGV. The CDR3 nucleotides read TGTGCCAGCAGCCCCGGGACTTACTACGAGCAGTACTTC. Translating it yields CASSPGTYYEQYF.

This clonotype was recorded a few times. The CDR3 reads CATSGGQPNTGELFF. The CDR3 DNA follows: TGTGCCACCAGTGGGGGACAACCGAACACCGGGGAGCTGTTTTTT. V gene TRBV24-1 combines with J gene TRBJ2-2; TRBD1 is a possible D gene (6 bases). Between the trimmed V and J ends, which lost 5 bases and 0 bases, there was a span of 9 bases. CDR3 size: 15 residues. Germline loops: CDR1 KGHDR, CDR2 SFDVKD.

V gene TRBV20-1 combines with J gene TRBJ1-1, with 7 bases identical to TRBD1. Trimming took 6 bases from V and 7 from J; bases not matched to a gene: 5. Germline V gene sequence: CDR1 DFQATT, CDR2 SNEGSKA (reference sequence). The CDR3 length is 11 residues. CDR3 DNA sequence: TGCAGTGCAGCCGGGACAGTTGAAGCTTTCTTT. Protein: CSAAGTVEAFF.

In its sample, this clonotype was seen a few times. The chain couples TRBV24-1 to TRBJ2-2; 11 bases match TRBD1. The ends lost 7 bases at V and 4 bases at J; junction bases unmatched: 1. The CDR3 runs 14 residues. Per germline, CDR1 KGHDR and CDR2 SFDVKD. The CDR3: CATRGTGGTGELFF. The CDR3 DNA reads TGTGCCACCAGAGGGACAGGGGGCACCGGGGAGCTGTTTTTT.

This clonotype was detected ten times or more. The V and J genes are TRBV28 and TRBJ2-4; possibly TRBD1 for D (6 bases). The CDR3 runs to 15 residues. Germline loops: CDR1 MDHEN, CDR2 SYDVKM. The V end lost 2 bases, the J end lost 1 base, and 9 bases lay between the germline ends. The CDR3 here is CASSLEGVAKNIQYF. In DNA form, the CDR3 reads TGTGCCAGCAGTTTAGAGGGGGTTGCCAAAAACATTCAGTACTTC.

For the CDR3, the DNA is TGCAGCGTTGGCCCCGGTCTGAACACTGAAGCTTTCTTT. Translation: CSVGPGLNTEAFF. V gene TRBV29-1 combines with J gene TRBJ1-1; no clear D gene. V shed 4 bases and J shed 0 bases, with 9 bases lying between them. This CDR3 is 13 amino acids long. Germline CDR1 reads SQVTM; CDR2 reads ANQGSEA. The full variable domain, with the rest looked up from reference TRBV29-1 and TRBJ1-1, is SAVISQKPSRDICQRGTSLTIQCQVDSQVTMMFWYRQQPGQSLTLIATANQGSEATYESGFVIDKFPISRPNLTFSTLTVSNMSPEDSSIYLCSVGPGLNTEAFFGQGTRLTVV.

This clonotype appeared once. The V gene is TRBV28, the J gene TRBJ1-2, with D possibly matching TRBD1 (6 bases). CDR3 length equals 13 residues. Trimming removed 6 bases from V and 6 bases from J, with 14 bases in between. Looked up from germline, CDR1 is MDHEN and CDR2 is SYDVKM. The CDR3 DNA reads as TGTGCCAGCAGCCGGACAGTTTCGGATGGCTACACCTTC. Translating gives CASSRTVSDGYTF.

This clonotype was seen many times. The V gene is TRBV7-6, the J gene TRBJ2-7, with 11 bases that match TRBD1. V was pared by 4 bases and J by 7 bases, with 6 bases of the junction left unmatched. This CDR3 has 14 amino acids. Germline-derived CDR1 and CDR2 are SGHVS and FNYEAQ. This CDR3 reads CASSSDRGLGEQYF. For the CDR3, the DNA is TGTGCCAGCAGCTCGGACAGGGGGCTGGGTGAGCAGTACTTC.

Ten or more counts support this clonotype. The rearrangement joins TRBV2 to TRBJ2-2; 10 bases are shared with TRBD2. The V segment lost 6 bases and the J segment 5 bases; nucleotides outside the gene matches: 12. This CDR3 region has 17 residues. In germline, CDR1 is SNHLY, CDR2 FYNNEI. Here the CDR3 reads CASSTIAGTSDTGELFF. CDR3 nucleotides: TGTGCCAGCAGCACAATCGCCGGGACTAGCGATACCGGGGAGCTGTTTTTT.

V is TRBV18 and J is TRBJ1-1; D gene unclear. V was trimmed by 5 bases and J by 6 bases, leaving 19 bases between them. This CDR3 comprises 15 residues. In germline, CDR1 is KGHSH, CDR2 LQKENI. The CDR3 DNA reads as TGTGCCAGCTCATCGAAAATACCAGGTAACGCTGAAGCTTTCTTT. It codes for CASSSKIPGNAEAFF.

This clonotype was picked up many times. CDR3 nucleotide sequence: TGTGCCAGCAGTTTAGCGCGTGTTAGCGAGGACTCCTACGAGCAGTACTTC. Translating gives CASSLARVSEDSYEQYF. The chain employs TRBV12-3 or TRBV12-4 and TRBJ2-7; maybe TRBD2 (5 bases). The length of the CDR3 is 17 residues. V shed 0 bases and J shed 0 bases, with 15 bases lying between them.

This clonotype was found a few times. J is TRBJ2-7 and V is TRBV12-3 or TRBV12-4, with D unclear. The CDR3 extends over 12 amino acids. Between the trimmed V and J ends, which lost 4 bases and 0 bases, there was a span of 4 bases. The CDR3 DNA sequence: TGTGCCAGCAGTTCTGCCTCCTACGAGCAGTACTTC. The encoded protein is CASSSASYEQYF.